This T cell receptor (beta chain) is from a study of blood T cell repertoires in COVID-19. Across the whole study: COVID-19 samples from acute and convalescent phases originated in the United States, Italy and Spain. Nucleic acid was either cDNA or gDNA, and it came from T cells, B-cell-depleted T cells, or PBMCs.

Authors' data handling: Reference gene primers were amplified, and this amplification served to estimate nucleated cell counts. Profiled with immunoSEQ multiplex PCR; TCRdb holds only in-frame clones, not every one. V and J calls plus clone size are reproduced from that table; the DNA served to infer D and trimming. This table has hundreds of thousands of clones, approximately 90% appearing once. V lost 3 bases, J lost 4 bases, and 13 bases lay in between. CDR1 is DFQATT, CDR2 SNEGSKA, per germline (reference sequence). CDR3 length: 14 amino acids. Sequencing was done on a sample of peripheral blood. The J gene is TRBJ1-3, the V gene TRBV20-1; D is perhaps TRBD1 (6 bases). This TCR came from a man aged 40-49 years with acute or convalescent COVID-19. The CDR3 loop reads CSASLQGPGNTIYF. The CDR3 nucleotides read TGCAGTGCTAGTCTGCAGGGGCCAGGAAACACCATATATTTT.